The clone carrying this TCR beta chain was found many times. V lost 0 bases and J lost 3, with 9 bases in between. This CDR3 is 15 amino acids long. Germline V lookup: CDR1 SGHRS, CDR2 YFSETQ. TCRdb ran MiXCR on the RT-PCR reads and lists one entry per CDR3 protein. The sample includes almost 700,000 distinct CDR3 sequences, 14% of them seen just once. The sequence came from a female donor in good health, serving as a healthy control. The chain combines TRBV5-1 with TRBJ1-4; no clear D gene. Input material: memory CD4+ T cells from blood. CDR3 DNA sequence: TGCGCCAGCAGCTTGGGGGCTACTCCTAATGAAAAACTGTTTTTT. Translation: CASSLGATPNEKLFF.